These 4 T cell receptor beta chains share one sample of origin, sequenced in a study of T cell responses to AZD1222 COVID-19 vaccine. Measured with immunoSEQ multiplex PCR; TCRdb has only the in-frame clones, and not every one. The sample yields 95,000 to 110,000 clones, 89% seen once. Specimen: peripheral blood, collected on day 0 of AZD1222 vaccination. Receptor source: an adult in good health.

V is TRBV28 and J is TRBJ2-1; weak D call: TRBD1 (6 bases). This CDR3 contains 16 residues. With 6 bases removed from V and 3 bases from J, the gap between germline ends came to 18 bases. Germline V gene lookup returns CDR1 MDHEN and CDR2 SYDVKM. The CDR3 DNA follows: TGTGCCAGCAGCTCGCATTGGACAGCTGGCTACAATGAGCAGTTCTTC. Translated: CASSSHWTAGYNEQFF.

This chain uses TRBV19 with TRBJ2-2; TRBD1 or TRBD2 may be the D gene (7 bases each). The CDR3 extends over 17 amino acids. Deletions cut 3 bases from V and 7 bases from J, with 21 bases between. The germline V gene encodes CDR1 LNHDA and CDR2 SQIVND (reference sequence). The CDR3 bases are TGTGCCAGTAGTATGACAGGGCGGCGGGAGAAGGGCGGGGAGCTGTTTTTT. It encodes CASSMTGRREKGGELFF.

J is TRBJ2-1 and V is TRBV24-1, with 11 bases lining up with TRBD2. The length of the CDR3 is 17 residues. With 0 bases clipped from V and 6 bases from J, the junction kept 6 bases outside the gene matches. Germline assignment: CDR1 KGHDR and CDR2 SFDVKD. The CDR3 bases are TGTGCCACCAGTGATTTGAGCACTAGCGGGAGCGGCAATGAGCAGTTCTTC. As protein: CATSDLSTSGSGNEQFF.

The V gene is TRBV5-1, the J gene TRBJ2-7; D not certain. V lost 4 bases to trimming and J lost 6 bases, with 14 bases between them. CDR3 length equals 13 residues. Germline CDR1 and CDR2: SGHRS and YFSETQ. CDR3 amino acids: CASSEAELREQYF. The CDR3 nucleotides read TGCGCCAGCAGCGAGGCGGAACTCCGCGAGCAGTACTTC.